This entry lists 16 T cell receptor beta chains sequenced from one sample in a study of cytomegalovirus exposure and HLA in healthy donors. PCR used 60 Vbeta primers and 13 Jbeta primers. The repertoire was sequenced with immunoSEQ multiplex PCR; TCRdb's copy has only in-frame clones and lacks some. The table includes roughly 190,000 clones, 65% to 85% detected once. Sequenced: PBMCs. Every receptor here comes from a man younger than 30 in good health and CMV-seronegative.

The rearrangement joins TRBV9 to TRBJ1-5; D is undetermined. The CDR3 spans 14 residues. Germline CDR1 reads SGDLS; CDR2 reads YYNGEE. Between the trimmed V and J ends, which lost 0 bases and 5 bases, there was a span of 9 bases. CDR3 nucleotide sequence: TGTGCCAGCAGCGTAGGGCATCTTGATCAGCCCCAGCATTTT. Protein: CASSVGHLDQPQHF.

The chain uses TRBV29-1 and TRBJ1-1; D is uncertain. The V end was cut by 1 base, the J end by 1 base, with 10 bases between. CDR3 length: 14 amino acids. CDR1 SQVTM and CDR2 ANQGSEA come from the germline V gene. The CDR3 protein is CSVEVQATNTEAFF. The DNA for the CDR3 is TGCAGCGTTGAAGTGCAGGCCACGAACACTGAAGCTTTCTTT.

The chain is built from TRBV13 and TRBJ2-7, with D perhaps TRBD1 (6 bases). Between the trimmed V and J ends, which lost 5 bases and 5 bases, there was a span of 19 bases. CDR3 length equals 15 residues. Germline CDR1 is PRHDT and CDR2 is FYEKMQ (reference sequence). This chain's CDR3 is CASSLIQGITHEQYF. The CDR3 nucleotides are TGTGCCAGCAGCCTAATACAGGGTATCACCCACGAGCAGTACTTC.

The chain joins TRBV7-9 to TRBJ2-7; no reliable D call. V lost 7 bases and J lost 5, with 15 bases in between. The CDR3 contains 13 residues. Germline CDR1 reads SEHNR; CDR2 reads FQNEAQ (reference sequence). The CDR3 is CASTRVYENEQYF. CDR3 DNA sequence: TGTGCCAGCACACGGGTCTATGAGAACGAGCAGTACTTC.

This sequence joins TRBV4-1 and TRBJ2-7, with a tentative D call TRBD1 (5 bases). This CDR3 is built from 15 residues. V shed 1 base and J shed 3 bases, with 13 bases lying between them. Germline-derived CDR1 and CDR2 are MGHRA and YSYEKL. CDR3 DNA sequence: TGCGCCAGCAGCCAAGCATTAGGGGCTTTCTACGAGCAGTACTTC. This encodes CASSQALGAFYEQYF.

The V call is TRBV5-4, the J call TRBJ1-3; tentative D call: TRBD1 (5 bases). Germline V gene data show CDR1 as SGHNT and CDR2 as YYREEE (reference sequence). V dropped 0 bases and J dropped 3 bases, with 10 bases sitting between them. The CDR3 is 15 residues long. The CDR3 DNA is TGTGCCAGCAGCTTGGGGGGTAGGGGTGGAAACACCATATATTTT. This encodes CASSLGGRGGNTIYF.

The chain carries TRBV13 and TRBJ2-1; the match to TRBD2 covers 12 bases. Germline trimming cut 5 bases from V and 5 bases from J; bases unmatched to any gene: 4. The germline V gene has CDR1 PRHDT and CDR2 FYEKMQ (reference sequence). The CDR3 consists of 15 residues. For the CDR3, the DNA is TGTGCCAGCAGCCACGGACTAGCGGGGAACAATGAGCAGTTCTTC. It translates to CASSHGLAGNNEQFF. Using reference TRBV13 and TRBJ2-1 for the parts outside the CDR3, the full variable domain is AAGVIQSPRHLIKEKRETATLKCYPIPRHDTVYWYQQGPGQDPQFLISFYEKMQSDKGSIPDRFSAQQFSDYHSELNMSSLELGDSALYFCASSHGLAGNNEQFFGPGTRLTVL.

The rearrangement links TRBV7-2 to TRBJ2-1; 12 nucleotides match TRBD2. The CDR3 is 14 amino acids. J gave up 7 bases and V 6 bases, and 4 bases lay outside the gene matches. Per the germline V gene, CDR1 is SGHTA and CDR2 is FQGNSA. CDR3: CASSPGLAGNEQFF. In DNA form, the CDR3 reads TGTGCCAGCAGTCCGGGACTAGCGGGTAATGAGCAGTTCTTC.

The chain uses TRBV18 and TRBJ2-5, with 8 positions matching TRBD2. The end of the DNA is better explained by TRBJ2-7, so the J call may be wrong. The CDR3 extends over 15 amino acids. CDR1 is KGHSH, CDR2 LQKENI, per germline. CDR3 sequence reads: CASSLTSVLSYEQYF. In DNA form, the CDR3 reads TGTGCCAGCTCCCTGACTAGCGTACTATCCTACGAGCAGTACTTC.

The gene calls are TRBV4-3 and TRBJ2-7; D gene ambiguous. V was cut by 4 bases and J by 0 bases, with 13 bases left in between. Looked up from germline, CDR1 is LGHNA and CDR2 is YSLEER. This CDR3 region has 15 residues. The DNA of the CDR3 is TGCGCCAGCAGCCGTACGACTTGGATCTCCTACGAGCAGTACTTC. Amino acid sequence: CASSRTTWISYEQYF.

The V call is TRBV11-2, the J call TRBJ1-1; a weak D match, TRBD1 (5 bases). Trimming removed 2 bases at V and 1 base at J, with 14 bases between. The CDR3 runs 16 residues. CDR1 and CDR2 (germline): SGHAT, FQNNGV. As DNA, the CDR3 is TGTGCCAGCAGCTTACAAGGGGCCAGGCCGAACACTGAAGCTTTCTTT. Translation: CASSLQGARPNTEAFF. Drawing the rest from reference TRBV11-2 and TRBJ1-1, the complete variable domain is EAGVAQSPRYKIIEKRQSVAFWCNPISGHATLYWYQQILGQGPKLLIQFQNNGVVDDSQLPKDRFSAERLKGVDSTLKIQPAKLEDSAVYLCASSLQGARPNTEAFFGQGTRLTVV.

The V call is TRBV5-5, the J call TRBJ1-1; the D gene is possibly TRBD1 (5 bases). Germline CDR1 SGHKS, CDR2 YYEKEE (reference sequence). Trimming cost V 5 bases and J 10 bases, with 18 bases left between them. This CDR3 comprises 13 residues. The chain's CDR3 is CASSLNSQGLAFF. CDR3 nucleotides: TGTGCCAGCAGTCTGAATAGCCAGGGATTAGCTTTCTTT.

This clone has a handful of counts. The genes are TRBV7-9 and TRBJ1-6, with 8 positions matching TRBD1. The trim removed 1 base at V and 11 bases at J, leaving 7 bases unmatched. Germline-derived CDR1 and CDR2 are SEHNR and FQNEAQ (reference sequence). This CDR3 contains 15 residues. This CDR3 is CASSLVRQGRAPLHF. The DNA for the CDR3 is TGTGCCAGCAGCTTAGTGCGACAGGGGAGGGCACCCCTCCACTTT.

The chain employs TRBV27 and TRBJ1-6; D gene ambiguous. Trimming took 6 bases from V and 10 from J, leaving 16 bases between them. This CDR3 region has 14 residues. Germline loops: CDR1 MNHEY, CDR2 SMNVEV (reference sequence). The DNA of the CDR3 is TGTGCCAGCAGGCTAGCGGGAGATTTATCACCCCTCCACTTT. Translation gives CASRLAGDLSPLHF.

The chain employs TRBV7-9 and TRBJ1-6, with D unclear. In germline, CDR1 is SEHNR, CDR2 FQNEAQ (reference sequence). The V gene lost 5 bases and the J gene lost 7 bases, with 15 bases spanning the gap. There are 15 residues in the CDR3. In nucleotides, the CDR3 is TGTGCCAGCAGCAATACCGGGTCTTACAATTCACCCCTCCACTTT. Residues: CASSNTGSYNSPLHF.

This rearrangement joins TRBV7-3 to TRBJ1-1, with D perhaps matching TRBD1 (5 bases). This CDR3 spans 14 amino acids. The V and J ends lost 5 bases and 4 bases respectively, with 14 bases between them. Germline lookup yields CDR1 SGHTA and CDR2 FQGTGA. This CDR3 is CASSLGAKRTEAFF. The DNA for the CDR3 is TGTGCCAGCAGCCTAGGGGCGAAGCGCACTGAAGCTTTCTTT.